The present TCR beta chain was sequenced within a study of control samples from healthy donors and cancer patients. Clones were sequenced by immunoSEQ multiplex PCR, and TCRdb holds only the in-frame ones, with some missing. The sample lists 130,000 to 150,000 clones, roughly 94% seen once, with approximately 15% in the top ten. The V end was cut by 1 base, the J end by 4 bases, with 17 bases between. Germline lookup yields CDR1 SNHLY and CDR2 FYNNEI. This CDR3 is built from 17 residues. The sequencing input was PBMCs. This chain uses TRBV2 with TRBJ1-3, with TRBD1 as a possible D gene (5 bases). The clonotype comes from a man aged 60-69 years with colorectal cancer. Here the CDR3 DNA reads TGTGCCAGCAGTGAAGACGGGGCTCCCGGTGTCGGAAACACCATATATTTT. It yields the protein CASSEDGAPGVGNTIYF.